This T cell receptor beta chain was documented in a study of post-analysis software for immune sequencing data. General observations from the study: Patients showed TRBV5-6, TRBV5-1 and TRBV20-1 among four to six TRBV segments more frequent than in controls.

About this clonotype itself: Its target is not known.

CDR1 is LNHDA and CDR2 is SQIVND in the germline V gene (reference sequence). This CDR3 has 13 residues. V lost 3 bases and J 5 bases, leaving 10 bases between the germline ends. Unique molecular identifiers were built into the TCR beta cDNA libraries. MiXCR was run by TCRdb on the PCR reads, yielding one entry per CDR3 protein. This repertoire shows hundreds of thousands of distinct CDR3 sequences, less than 40% found once; its top ten account for 4% to 6%. Sequencing was performed on blood. The receptor's source is a girl under 18 with multiple sclerosis. This chain uses TRBV19 with TRBJ1-1; D is possibly TRBD1 (5 bases). The CDR3 reads CASSMGLRTEAFF. The CDR3 coding sequence is TGTGCCAGTAGTATGGGGCTCAGGACTGAAGCTTTCTTT.